These T cell receptor beta chains were read from a single sample in a study of cytomegalovirus exposure and HLA in healthy donors. Method: immunoSEQ multiplex PCR; TCRdb's copy keeps in-frame clones and lacks some. This repertoire shows 79,000 or so clones, over 60% found once; its top ten account for about 16%. The material sequenced was PBMCs. The receptors were sampled from a woman between 40 and 55 years old in good health and CMV-seropositive. The CDR3 runs from the conserved cysteine through the conserved F or W. A D gene is named only where the DNA matches it firmly. A row's size may be missing; if present it is once, few, many or a size class.

TRBV28	TRBD1	NA	TRBJ1-2	CASQIDRVYGYTF	TGTGCCAGCCAAATAGACAGGGTATATGGCTACACCTTC
TRBV7-2	TRBD1	NA	TRBJ2-7	CASSWGQGTYEQYF	TGTGCCAGCAGCTGGGGACAGGGGACCTACGAGCAGTACTTC
TRBV4-1	TRBD2	NA	TRBJ2-3	CASSRLAGHQYF	TGCGCCAGCAGCAGACTAGCGGGACATCAGTATTTT
TRBV2	NA	NA	TRBJ1-1	CASSPLLGYTEAFF	TGTGCCAGCAGCCCATTATTGGGCTACACTGAAGCTTTCTTT
TRBV6-6	TRBD1	NA	TRBJ1-3	CASSYLGQNLYF	TGTGCCAGCAGTTACCTGGGACAGAATCTCTATTTT
TRBV23-1	NA	few	TRBJ1-5	CASSQSCDRWCSNQPQHF	TGCGCCAGCAGTCAATCCTGCGACAGGTGGTGTAGCAATCAGCCCCAGCATTTT
TRBV7-8	NA	NA	TRBJ1-4	CASRNRGAGGEKLFF	TGTGCCAGCAGGAACCGGGGGGCCGGGGGAGAAAAACTGTTTTTT
TRBV4-1	NA	NA	TRBJ1-1	CASRLAGGMNTEAFF	TGCGCCAGCAGACTAGCGGGGGGGATGAACACTGAAGCTTTCTTT
TRBV5-1	TRBD1	NA	TRBJ1-4	CASSLRSRTGSEKLFF	TGCGCCAGCAGCTTGCGGTCGAGGACAGGGAGTGAAAAACTGTTTTTT
TRBV12-5	NA	NA	TRBJ2-5	CASGPLVGGTQYF	TGTGCTAGTGGTCCACTTGTCGGGGGGACCCAGTACTTC
TRBV2	NA	NA	TRBJ1-5	CASSVGQSGNQPQHF	TGTGCCAGCAGTGTGGGGCAGTCGGGCAATCAGCCCCAGCATTTT
TRBV13	NA	NA	TRBJ2-7	CASSLVANSYEQYF	TGTGCCAGCAGCTTAGTAGCCAACTCCTACGAGCAGTACTTC
TRBV6-5	TRBD2	NA	TRBJ2-7	CASSVTSGGTYEQYF	TGTGCCAGCAGTGTTACTAGCGGGGGCACCTACGAGCAGTACTTC
TRBV6-5	NA	once	TRBJ1-2	CASSNPGLLRYGYTF	TGTGCCAGCAGTAACCCTGGACTCCTTCGGTATGGCTACACCTTC
TRBV7-6	TRBD1	NA	TRBJ2-4	CASSLPPGQGRGAKNIQYF	TGTGCCAGCAGCTTACCCCCGGGACAGGGACGGGGAGCCAAAAACATTCAGTACTTC
TRBV11-3	NA	NA	TRBJ1-1	CASSLGDPNTEAFF	TGTGCCAGCAGCTTGGGAGATCCGAACACTGAAGCTTTCTTT
TRBV5-1	NA	NA	TRBJ2-5	CASSLVAMGPETQYF	TGCGCCAGCAGCTTGGTAGCGATGGGCCCCGAGACCCAGTACTTC
TRBV30	TRBD2	NA	TRBJ2-3	CAWRFSGGVRTQYF	TGTGCCTGGAGGTTTAGCGGGGGGGTAAGAACGCAGTATTTT
TRBV7-2	TRBD1	NA	TRBJ1-4	CASSSRDRGFLFF	TGTGCCAGCAGCTCCCGGGACAGGGGATTCCTGTTTTTT
TRBV5-6	TRBD1	few	TRBJ1-1	CVSSLFGTGGHTEAFF	TGTGTCAGCAGCTTGTTCGGGACAGGGGGTCACACTGAAGCTTTTTTT
TRBV29-1	TRBD1	NA	TRBJ2-6	CSVRTQGATGANVLTF	TGCAGCGTACGTACACAGGGGGCGACTGGGGCCAACGTCCTGACTTTC
TRBV29-1	TRBD2	NA	TRBJ2-3	CSVQRLAGTDTQYF	TGCAGCGTGCAAAGACTAGCGGGAACAGATACGCAGTATTTT
TRBV6-6	TRBD1	NA	TRBJ1-1	CASSYSAGGTNTEAFF	TGTGCCAGCAGTTACTCGGCAGGGGGTACGAACACTGAAGCTTTCTTT
TRBV2	NA	few	TRBJ1-5	CASRGGSNQPQHF	TGTGCCAGCAGGGGGGGGTCCAATCAGCCCCAGCATTTT
TRBV5-4	NA	NA	TRBJ1-1	CASSLRGNTEAFF	TGTGCCAGCAGCCTCAGGGGGAACACTGAAGCTTTCTTT
TRBV9	TRBD1	NA	TRBJ1-2	CASSVGPLGTGRDGYTF	TGTGCCAGCAGCGTAGGACCCCTCGGGACAGGGAGGGATGGCTACACCTTC
TRBV9	TRBD1	few	TRBJ1-1	CASTDRTGTAFF	TGTGCCAGCACGGATCGGACAGGGACGGCTTTCTTT
TRBV5-1	NA	NA	TRBJ2-7	CASSSEPGLGEQYF	TGCGCCAGCAGCTCGGAACCAGGGCTGGGAGAGCAGTACTTC
TRBV9	NA	NA	TRBJ2-3	CASSVLALTDTQYF	TGTGCCAGCAGCGTATTGGCCCTCACAGATACGCAGTATTTT
TRBV7-6	TRBD1	NA	TRBJ1-5	CASSPGTGQSQPQHF	TGTGCCAGCAGCCCGGGGACAGGGCAGTCACAGCCCCAGCATTTT